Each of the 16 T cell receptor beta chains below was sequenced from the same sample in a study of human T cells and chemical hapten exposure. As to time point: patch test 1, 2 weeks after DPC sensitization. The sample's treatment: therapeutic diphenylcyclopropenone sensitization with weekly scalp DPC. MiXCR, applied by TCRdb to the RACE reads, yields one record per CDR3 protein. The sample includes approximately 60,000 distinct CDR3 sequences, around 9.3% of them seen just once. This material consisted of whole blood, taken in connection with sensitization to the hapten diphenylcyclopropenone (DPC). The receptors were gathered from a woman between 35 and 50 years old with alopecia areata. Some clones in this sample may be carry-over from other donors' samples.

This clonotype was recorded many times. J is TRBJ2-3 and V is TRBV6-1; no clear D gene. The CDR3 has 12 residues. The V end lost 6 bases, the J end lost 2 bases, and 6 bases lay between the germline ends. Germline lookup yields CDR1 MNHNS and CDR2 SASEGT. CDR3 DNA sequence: TGTGCCAGCAGCCGCCTCACAGATACGCAGTATTTT. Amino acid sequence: CASSRLTDTQYF.

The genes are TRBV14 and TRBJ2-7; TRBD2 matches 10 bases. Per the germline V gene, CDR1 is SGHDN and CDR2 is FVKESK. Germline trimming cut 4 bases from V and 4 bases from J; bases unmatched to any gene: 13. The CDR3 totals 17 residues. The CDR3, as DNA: TGTGCCAGCAGCCGACGTAGCGGGGGGCCCGACCCATACGAGCAGTACTTC. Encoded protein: CASSRRSGGPDPYEQYF.

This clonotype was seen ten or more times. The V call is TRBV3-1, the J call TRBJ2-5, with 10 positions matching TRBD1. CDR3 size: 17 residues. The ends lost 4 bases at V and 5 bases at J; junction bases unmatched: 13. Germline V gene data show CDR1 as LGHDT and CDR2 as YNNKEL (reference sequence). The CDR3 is CASSLSGTGAGGETQYF. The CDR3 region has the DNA TGTGCCAGCAGCCTCTCCGGGACAGGGGCCGGAGGGGAGACCCAGTACTTC.

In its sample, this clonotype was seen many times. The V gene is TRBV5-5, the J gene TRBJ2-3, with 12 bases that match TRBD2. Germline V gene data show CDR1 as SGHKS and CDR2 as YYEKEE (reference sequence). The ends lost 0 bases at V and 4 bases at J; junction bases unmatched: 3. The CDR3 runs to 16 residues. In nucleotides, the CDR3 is TGTGCCAGCAGCTTGGAACTAGCGGGGGGCCCAGATACGCAGTATTTT. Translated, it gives CASSLELAGGPDTQYF.

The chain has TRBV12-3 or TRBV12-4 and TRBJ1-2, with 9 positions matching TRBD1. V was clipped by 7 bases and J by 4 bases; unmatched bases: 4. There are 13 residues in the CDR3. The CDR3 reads CASTTGGLYGYTF. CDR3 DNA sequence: TGTGCCAGCACAACAGGGGGCCTCTATGGCTACACCTTC.

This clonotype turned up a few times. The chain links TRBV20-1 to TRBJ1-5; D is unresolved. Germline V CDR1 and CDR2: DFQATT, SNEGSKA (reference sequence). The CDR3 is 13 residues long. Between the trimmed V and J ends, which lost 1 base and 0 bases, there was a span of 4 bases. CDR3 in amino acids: CSARAGSNQPQHF. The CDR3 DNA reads TGCAGTGCTAGAGCGGGTAGCAATCAGCCCCAGCATTTT.

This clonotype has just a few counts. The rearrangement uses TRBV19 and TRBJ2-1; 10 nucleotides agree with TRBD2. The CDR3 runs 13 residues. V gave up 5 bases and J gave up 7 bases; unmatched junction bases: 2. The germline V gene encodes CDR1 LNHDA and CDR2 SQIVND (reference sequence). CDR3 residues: CASSASGGNEQFF. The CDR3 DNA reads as TGTGCCAGTAGTGCTAGCGGGGGTAATGAGCAGTTCTTC.

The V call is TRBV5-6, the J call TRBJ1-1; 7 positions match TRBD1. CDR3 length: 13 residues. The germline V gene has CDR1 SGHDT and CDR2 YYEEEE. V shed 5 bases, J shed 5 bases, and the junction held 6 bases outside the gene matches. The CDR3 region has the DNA TGTGCCAGCAGTGAGGGGGCCCGGACTGAAGCTTTCTTT. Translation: CASSEGARTEAFF. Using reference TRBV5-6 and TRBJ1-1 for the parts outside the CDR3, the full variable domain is DAGVTQSPTHLIKTRGQQVTLRCSPKSGHDTVSWYQQALGQGPQFIFQYYEEEERQRGNFPDRFSGHQFPNYSSELNVNALLLGDSALYLCASSEGARTEAFFGQGTRLTVV.

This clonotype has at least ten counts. This CDR3 reads CASSHPPGKTGNTIYF. For the CDR3, the DNA is TGTGCCAGCAGTCACCCACCAGGGAAGACTGGAAACACCATATATTTT. The rearrangement links TRBV12-3 or TRBV12-4 to TRBJ1-3, with a weak D call TRBD1 (5 bases). This CDR3 comprises 16 residues. The ends were cut back, 5 bases at V and 2 bases at J, with 16 bases in the middle.

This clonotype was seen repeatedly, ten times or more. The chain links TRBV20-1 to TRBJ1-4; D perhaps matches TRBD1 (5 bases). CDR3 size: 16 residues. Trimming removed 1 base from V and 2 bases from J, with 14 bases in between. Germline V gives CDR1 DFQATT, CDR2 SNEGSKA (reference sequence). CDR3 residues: CSARVPTGGTNEKLFF. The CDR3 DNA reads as TGCAGTGCTAGAGTACCGACGGGGGGGACTAATGAAAAACTGTTTTTT.

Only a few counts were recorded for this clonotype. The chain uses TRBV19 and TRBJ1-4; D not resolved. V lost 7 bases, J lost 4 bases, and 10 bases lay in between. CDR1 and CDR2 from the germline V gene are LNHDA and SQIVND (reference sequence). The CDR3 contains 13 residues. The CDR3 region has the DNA TGTGCCAGTACGAATCCAAGTAATGAAAAACTGTTTTTT. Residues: CASTNPSNEKLFF.

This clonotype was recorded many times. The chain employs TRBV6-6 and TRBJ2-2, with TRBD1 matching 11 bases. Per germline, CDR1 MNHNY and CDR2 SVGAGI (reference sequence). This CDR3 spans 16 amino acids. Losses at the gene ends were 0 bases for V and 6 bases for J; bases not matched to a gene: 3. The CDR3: CASSYSVGQGAGELFF. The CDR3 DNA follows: TGTGCCAGCAGTTACTCGGTGGGACAGGGGGCCGGGGAGCTGTTTTTT.

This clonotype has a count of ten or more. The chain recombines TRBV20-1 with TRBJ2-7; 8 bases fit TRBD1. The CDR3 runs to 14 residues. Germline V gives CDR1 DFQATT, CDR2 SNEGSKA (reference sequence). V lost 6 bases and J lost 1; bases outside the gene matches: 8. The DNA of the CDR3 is TGCAGTGCAGGACAGGGTTACCGTTCCTACGAGCAGTACTTC. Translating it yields CSAGQGYRSYEQYF.

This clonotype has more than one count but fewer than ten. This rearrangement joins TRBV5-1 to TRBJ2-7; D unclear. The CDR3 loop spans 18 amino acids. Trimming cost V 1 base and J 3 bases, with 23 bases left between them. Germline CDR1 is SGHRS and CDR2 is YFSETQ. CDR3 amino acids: CASSLSIAATTNYYEQYF. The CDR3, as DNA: TGCGCCAGCAGCTTGTCTATCGCAGCGACAACCAATTACTACGAGCAGTACTTC.

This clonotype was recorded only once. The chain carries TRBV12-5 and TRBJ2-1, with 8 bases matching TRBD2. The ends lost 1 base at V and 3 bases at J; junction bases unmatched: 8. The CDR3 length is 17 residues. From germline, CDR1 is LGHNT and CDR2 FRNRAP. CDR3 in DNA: TGTGCTAGTGGTTTGGGCTCCCGGGGGGGCCTCTACAATGAGCAGTTCTTC. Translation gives CASGLGSRGGLYNEQFF.

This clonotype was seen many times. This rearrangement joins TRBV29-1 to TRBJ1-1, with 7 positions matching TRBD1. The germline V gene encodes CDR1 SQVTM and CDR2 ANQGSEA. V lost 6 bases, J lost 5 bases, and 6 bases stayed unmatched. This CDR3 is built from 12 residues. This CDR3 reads CSVLQGTTEAFF. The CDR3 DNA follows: TGCAGCGTCCTACAGGGGACTACTGAAGCTTTCTTT.